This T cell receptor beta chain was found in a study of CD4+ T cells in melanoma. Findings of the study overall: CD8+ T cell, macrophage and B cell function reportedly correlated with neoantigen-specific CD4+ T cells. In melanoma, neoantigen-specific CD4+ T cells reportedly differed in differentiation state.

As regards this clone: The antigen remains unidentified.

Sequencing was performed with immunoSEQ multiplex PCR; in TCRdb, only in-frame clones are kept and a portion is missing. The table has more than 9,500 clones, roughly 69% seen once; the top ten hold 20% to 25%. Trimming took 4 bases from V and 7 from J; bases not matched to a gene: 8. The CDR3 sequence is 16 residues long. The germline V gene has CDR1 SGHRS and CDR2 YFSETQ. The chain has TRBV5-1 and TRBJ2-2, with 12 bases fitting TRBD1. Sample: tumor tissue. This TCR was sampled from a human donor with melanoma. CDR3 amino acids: CASSPGTGGNDGELFF. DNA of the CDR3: TGCGCCAGCAGCCCAGGGACAGGGGGCAACGACGGGGAGCTGTTTTTT.